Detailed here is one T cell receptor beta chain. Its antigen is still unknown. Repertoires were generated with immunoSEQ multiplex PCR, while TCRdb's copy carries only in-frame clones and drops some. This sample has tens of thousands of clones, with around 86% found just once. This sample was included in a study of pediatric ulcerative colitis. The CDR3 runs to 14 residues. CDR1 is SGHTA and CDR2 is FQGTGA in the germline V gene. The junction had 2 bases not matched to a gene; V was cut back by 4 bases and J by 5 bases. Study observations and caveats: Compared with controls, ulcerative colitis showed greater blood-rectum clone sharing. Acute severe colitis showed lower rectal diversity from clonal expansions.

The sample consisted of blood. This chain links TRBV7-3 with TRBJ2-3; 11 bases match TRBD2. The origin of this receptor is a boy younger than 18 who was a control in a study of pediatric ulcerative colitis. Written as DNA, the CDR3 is TGTGCCAGCAGCTCCGGACTAGCGGGAGATACGCAGTATTTT. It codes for CASSSGLAGDTQYF.